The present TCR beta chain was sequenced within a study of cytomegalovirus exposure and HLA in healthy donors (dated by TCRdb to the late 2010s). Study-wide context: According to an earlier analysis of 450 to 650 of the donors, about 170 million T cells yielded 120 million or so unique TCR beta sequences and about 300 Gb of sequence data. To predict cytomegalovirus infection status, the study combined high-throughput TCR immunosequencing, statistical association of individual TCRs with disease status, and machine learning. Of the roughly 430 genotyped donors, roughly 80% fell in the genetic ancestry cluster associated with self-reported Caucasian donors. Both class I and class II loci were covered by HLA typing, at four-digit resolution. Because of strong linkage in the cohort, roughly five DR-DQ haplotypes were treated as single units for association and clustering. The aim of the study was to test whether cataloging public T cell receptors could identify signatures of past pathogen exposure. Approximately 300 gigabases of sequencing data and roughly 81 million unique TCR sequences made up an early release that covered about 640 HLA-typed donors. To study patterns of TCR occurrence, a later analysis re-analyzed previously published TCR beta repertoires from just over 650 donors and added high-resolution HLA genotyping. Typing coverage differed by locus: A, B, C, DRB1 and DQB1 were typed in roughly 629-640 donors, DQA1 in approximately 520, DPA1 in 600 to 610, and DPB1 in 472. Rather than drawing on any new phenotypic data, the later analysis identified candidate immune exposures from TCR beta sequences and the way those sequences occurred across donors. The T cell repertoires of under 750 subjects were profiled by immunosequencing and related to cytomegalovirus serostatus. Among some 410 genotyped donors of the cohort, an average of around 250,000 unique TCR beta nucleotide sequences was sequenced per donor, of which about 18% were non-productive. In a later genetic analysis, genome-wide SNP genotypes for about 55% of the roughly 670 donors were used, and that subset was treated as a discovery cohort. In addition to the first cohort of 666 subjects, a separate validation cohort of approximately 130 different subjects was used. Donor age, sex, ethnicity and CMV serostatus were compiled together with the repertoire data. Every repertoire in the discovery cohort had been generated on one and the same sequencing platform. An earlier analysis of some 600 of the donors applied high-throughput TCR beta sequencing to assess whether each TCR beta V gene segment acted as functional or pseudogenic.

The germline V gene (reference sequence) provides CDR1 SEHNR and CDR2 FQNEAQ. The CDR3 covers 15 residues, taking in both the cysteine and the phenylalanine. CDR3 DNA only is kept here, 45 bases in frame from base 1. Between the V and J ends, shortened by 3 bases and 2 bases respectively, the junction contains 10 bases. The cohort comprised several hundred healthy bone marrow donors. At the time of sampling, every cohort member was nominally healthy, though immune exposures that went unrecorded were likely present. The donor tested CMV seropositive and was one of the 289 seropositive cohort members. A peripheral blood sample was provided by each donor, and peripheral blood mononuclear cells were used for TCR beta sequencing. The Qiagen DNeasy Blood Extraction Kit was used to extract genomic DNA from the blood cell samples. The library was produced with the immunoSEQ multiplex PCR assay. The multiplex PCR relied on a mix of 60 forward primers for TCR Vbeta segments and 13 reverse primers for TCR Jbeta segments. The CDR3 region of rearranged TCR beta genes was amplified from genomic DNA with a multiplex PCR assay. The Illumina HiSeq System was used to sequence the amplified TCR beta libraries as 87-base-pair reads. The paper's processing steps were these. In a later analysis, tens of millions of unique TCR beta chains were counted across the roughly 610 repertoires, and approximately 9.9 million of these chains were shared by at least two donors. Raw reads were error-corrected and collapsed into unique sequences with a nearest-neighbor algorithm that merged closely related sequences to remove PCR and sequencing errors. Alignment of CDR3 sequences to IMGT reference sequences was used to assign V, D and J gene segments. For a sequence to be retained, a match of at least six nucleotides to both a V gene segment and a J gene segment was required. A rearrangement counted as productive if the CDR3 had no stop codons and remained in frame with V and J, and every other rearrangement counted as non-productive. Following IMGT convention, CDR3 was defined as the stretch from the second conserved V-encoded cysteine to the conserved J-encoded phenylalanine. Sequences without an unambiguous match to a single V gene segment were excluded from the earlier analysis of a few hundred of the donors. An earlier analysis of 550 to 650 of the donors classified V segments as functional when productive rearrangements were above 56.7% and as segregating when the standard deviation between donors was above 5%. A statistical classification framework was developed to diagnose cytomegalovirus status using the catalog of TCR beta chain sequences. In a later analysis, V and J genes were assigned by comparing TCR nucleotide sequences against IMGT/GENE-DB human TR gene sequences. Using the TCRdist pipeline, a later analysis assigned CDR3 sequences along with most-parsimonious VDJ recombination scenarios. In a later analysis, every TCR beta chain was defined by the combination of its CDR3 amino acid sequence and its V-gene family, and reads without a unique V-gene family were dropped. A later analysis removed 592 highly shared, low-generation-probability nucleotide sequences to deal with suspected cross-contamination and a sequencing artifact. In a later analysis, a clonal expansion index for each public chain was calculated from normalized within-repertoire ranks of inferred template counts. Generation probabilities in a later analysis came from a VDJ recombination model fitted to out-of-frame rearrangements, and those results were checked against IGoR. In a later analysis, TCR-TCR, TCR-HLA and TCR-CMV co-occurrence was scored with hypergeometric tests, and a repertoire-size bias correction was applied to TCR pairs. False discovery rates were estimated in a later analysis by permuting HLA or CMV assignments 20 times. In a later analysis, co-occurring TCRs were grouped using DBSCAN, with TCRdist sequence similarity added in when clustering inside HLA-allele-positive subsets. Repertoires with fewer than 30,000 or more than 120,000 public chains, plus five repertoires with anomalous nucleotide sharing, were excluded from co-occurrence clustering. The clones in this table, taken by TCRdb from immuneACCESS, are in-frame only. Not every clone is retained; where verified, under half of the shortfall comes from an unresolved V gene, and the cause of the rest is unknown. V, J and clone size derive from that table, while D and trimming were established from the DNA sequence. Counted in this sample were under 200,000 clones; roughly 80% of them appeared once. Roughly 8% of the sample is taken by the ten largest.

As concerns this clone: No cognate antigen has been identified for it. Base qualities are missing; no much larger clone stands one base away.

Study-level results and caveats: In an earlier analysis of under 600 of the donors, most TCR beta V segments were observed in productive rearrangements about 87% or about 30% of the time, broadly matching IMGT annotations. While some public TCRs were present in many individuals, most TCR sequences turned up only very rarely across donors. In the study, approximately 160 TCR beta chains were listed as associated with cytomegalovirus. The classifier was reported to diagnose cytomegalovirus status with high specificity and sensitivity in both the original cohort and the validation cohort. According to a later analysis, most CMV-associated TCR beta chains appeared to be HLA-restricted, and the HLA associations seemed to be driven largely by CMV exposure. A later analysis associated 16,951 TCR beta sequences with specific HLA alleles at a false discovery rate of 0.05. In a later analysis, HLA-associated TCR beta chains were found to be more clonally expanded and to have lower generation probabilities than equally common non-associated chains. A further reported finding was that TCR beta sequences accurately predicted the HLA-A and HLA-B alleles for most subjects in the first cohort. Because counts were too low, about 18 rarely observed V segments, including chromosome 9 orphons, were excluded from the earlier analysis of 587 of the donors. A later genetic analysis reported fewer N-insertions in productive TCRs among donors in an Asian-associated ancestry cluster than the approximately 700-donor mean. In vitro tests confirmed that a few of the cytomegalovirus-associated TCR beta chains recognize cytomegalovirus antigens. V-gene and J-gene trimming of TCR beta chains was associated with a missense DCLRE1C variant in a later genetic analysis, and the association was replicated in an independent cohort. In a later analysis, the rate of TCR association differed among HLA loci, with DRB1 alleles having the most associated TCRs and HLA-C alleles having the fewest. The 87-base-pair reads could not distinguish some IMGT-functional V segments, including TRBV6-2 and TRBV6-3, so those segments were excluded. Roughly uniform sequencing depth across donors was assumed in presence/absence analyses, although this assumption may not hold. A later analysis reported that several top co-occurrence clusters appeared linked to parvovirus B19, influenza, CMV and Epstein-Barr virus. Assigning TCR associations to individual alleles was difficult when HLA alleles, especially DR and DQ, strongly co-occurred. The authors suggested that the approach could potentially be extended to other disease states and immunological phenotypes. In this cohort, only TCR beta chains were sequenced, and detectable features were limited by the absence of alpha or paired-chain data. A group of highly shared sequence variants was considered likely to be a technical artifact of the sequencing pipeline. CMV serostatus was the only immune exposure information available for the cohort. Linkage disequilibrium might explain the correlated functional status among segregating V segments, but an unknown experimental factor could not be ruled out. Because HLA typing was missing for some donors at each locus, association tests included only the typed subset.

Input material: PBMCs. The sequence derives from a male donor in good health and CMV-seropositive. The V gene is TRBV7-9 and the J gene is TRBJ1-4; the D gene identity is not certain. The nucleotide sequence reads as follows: TGTGCCAGCAGCTTTGGGCAGATGACTAATGAAAAACTGTTTTTT. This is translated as CASSFGQMTNEKLFF.